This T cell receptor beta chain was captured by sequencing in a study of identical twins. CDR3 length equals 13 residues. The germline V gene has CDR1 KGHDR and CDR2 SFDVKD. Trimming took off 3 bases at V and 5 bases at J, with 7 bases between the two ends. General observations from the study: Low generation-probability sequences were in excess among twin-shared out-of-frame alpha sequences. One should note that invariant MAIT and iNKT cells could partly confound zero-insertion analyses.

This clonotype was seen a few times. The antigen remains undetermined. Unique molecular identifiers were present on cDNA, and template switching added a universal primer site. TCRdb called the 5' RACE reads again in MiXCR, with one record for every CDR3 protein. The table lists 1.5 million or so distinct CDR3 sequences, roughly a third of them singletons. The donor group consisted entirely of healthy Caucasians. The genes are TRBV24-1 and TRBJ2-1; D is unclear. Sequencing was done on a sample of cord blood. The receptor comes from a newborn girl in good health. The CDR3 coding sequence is TGTGCCACCAGTGATGCATCCCACAATGAGCAGTTCTTC. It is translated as CATSDASHNEQFF.